What follows are 23 T cell receptor beta chains derived from one specimen sequenced in a study of OX40 agonist ivuxolimab in advanced cancers. TCRdb's table, derived via immunoSEQ multiplex PCR, lists solely in-frame clones and lacks some. The table has around 100,000 clones, approximately 91% seen once. Specimen: CD4+ or CD8+ T cells sorted from blood, collected in a trial of the OX40 agonist ivuxolimab. The receptor set was obtained from an adult with an advanced solid tumor such as melanoma, head and neck, liver or kidney cancer.

The chain employs TRBV7-3 and TRBJ2-1; possibly TRBD1 or TRBD2 for D (5 bases each). From germline, CDR1 is SGHTA and CDR2 FQGTGA. The CDR3 spans 17 residues. Trimming shortened V by 6 bases and J by 3 bases, and 21 bases separated the two germline ends. The CDR3 sequence: CASSYVGARRGYNEQFF. The CDR3 DNA sequence: TGTGCCAGCAGTTACGTCGGGGCTAGACGGGGCTACAATGAGCAGTTCTTC.

The rearrangement joins TRBV5-1 to TRBJ1-1; D gene unclear. There are 14 residues in the CDR3. V lost 2 bases and J 1 base, leaving 9 bases between the germline ends. Germline-derived CDR1 and CDR2 are SGHRS and YFSETQ. The CDR3 sequence: CASSLLNQNTEAFF. The CDR3 coding sequence is TGCGCCAGCAGCTTATTAAACCAGAACACTGAAGCTTTCTTT.

The rearrangement uses TRBV19 and TRBJ1-5; D might be TRBD1 (5 bases). This CDR3 has 14 residues. Trimming took off 7 bases at V and 6 bases at J, with 16 bases between the two ends. CDR1 and CDR2 from the germline V gene are LNHDA and SQIVND (reference sequence). The CDR3 sequence: CASNPGGRGQPQHF. The DNA for the CDR3 is TGTGCCAGTAACCCGGGGGGACGTGGTCAGCCCCAGCATTTT.

Only one count was recorded for this clone. The chain links TRBV30 to TRBJ2-7; D unresolved. The germline V gene has CDR1 GTSNPN and CDR2 SVGIG (reference sequence). The CDR3 spans 11 residues. Trimming shortened V by 0 bases and J by 6 bases, and 6 bases separated the two germline ends. The CDR3 region has the DNA TGTGCCTGGAGTGTCTTGTCCGAGCAGTACTTC. Translating gives CAWSVLSEQYF.

The gene calls are TRBV6-5 and TRBJ1-4; D is uncertain. V shed 5 bases and J shed 5 bases, with 12 bases lying between them. The V gene's germline CDR1 is MNHEY and CDR2 SVGAGI. This CDR3 is built from 14 residues. CDR3 region: CASSKDGGNEKLFF. CDR3 nucleotides: TGTGCCAGCAGTAAGGACGGAGGCAATGAAAAACTGTTTTTT.

V is TRBV2 and J is TRBJ2-2, with 10 bases that match TRBD1. The germline CDR1 and CDR2 sequences are SNHLY and FYNNEI. This CDR3 spans 17 amino acids. J gave up 6 bases and V 7 bases, and 14 bases lay outside the gene matches. This CDR3 is CASTPGQGRFNAGELFF. Here the CDR3 DNA reads TGTGCCAGCACTCCGGGACAGGGGCGGTTCAACGCCGGGGAGCTGTTTTTT.

The chain joins TRBV29-1 to TRBJ1-2; D not certain. The V and J ends lost 5 bases and 0 bases respectively, with 7 bases between them. In germline, CDR1 is SQVTM, CDR2 ANQGSEA. The CDR3 consists of 12 residues. This CDR3 is CSVRGANYGYTF. DNA of the CDR3: TGCAGCGTTCGTGGAGCTAACTATGGCTACACCTTC.

CDR3 residues: CASSLRGQFENTIYF. CDR3 nucleotides: TGTGCCAGCAGCTTACGGGGACAGTTTGAAAACACCATATATTTT. This rearrangement joins TRBV13 to TRBJ1-3; TRBD1 agrees at 7 bases. The CDR3 covers 15 residues. V lost 2 bases and J lost 6; bases outside the gene matches: 7. Looked up from germline, CDR1 is PRHDT and CDR2 is FYEKMQ (reference sequence).

CDR3 DNA sequence: TGTGCCACGGCGGGGGCCTCTGACACTGAAGCTTTCTTT. Amino acids: CATAGASDTEAFF. This chain links TRBV6-6 with TRBJ1-1; maybe TRBD1 (6 bases). The CDR3 covers 13 residues. Germline V lookup: CDR1 MNHNY, CDR2 SVGAGI (reference sequence). Between the trimmed V and J ends, which lost 10 bases and 3 bases, there was a span of 15 bases.

J is TRBJ2-7 and V is TRBV10-1; no clear D. V gave up 7 bases and J gave up 5 bases, with 12 bases separating them. This CDR3 is built from 12 residues. Germline lookup yields CDR1 WNHNN and CDR2 SYGVQD (reference sequence). Here the CDR3 DNA reads TGCGCCAGCAAAGGGAACACGAACGAGCAGTACTTC. Translated, it gives CASKGNTNEQYF.

The chain couples TRBV20-1 to TRBJ2-5; D unclear. CDR3 length: 11 residues. CDR1 is DFQATT and CDR2 is SNEGSKA in the germline V gene (reference sequence). The CDR3 nucleotides are TGCAGCCGGTGGCTGAGGGAGACCCAGTACTTC. Its protein product is CSRWLRETQYF.

The V call is TRBV5-1, the J call TRBJ2-7; TRBD2 aligns across 13 bases. Germline values: CDR1 SGHRS, CDR2 YFSETQ. J gave up 4 bases and V 7 bases, and 8 bases lay outside the gene matches. This CDR3 has 15 residues. The CDR3 DNA follows: TGCGCCAGCGGCTCGGGACTAGCGGGATCGTACGAGCAGTACTTC. Translating it yields CASGSGLAGSYEQYF. The full variable domain, in which reference TRBV5-1 and TRBJ2-7 provide the parts outside the CDR3, is KAGVTQTPRYLIKTRGQQVTLSCSPISGHRSVSWYQQTPGQGLQFLFEYFSETQRNKGNFPGRFSGRQFSNSRSEMNVSTLELGDSALYLCASGSGLAGSYEQYFGPGTRLTVT.

This chain links TRBV10-1 with TRBJ2-7; TRBD1 is a possible D gene (6 bases). V dropped 0 bases and J dropped 1 base, with 10 bases sitting between them. Germline CDR1 and CDR2: WNHNN and SYGVQD (reference sequence). The CDR3 totals 15 residues. The CDR3 DNA follows: TGCGCCAGCAGTGAGTCGGGGGACAAGTCCTACGAGCAGTACTTC. Protein product: CASSESGDKSYEQYF.

The chain couples TRBV6-7 to TRBJ2-3, with TRBD1 matching over 7 bases. TRBV6-7 falls under the ORF class, with uncertain function. V was clipped by 6 bases and J by 6 bases; unmatched bases: 6. The CDR3 runs to 13 residues. The CDR3, as DNA: TGTGCCAGCAGGTACCGGGACAGTGATACGCAGTATTTT. Translating gives CASRYRDSDTQYF.

J is TRBJ1-6 and V is TRBV6-1; no clear D gene. Germline CDR1 MNHNS, CDR2 SASEGT. The CDR3 spans 16 residues. V was trimmed by 4 bases and J by 9 bases, leaving 19 bases between them. DNA for the CDR3: TGTGCCAGCAGTGGGCCCCGGGCCCCCAGAAGTTCACCCCTCCACTTT. Protein product: CASSGPRAPRSSPLHF.

The CDR3 is CASSISVNSPLHF. The DNA of the CDR3 is TGTGCCAGCAGCATTAGCGTAAATTCACCCCTCCACTTT. The chain uses TRBV25-1 and TRBJ1-6; D call uncertain. V was trimmed by 6 bases and J by 7 bases, leaving 10 bases between them. Germline V lookup: CDR1 MGHDK, CDR2 SYGVNS. The CDR3 runs 13 residues.

The chain employs TRBV6-5 and TRBJ1-3; 7 bases fit TRBD1. The CDR3 length is 15 residues. The germline V gene has CDR1 MNHEY and CDR2 SVGAGI. Germline trimming cut 6 bases from V and 2 bases from J; bases unmatched to any gene: 7. The CDR3 DNA is TGTGCCAGCAGGTCTAGAGGGGGCCCTGGAAACACCATATATTTT. It translates to CASRSRGGPGNTIYF.

The chain couples TRBV19 to TRBJ2-7, with 8 bases aligning to TRBD1. The V gene end was trimmed by 3 bases and the J gene end by 3 bases; junction bases not matched to a gene: 10. Germline lookup yields CDR1 LNHDA and CDR2 SQIVND (reference sequence). The CDR3 extends over 16 amino acids. DNA of the CDR3: TGTGCCAGTAGTATCTCGGGGCAGGGGGCCGTCTACGAGCAGTACTTC. Protein sequence: CASSISGQGAVYEQYF.

The CDR3 sequence: CASSIKWGPSTDTQYF. The CDR3 coding sequence is TGTGCCAGTAGTATTAAGTGGGGTCCCTCCACAGATACGCAGTATTTT. This chain connects TRBV19 to TRBJ2-3; D uncertain. CDR3 size: 16 residues. Germline CDR1 reads LNHDA; CDR2 reads SQIVND (reference sequence). With 3 bases removed from V and 2 bases from J, the gap between germline ends came to 15 bases.

The V gene is TRBV5-4, the J gene TRBJ2-6, with 7 bases matching TRBD1. V dropped 1 base and J dropped 2; count of bases not matched to a gene: 6. The CDR3 totals 17 residues. CDR1 and CDR2 from the germline V gene are SGHNT and YYREEE (reference sequence). The CDR3 DNA reads TGTGCCAGCAGCTTGAAACAGGGGATACCTGGGGCCAACGTCCTGACTTTC. The encoded protein is CASSLKQGIPGANVLTF.

V is TRBV5-4 and J is TRBJ1-2; no firm D call. The CDR3 contains 11 residues. Per germline, CDR1 SGHNT and CDR2 YYREEE (reference sequence). Trimming took off 4 bases at V and 4 bases at J, with 5 bases between the two ends. CDR3 coding DNA: TGTGCCAGCAGCCTCTTCTATGGCTACACCTTC. It is translated as CASSLFYGYTF.

The CDR3 here is CASSLALGSYNEQFF. Here the CDR3 DNA reads TGTGCCAGCAGCTTAGCCCTGGGCTCCTACAATGAGCAGTTCTTC. V and J are TRBV7-2 and TRBJ2-1; D unclear. Germline CDR1 is SGHTA and CDR2 is FQGNSA. The CDR3 is made up of 15 amino acids. Deletions cut 0 bases from V and 0 bases from J, with 6 bases between.

The J gene is TRBJ2-7, the V gene TRBV5-1; D is unclear. The CDR3 is made up of 15 amino acids. Trimming left V 4 bases short and J 4 bases short, with 18 bases between. Per the germline V gene, CDR1 is SGHRS and CDR2 is YFSETQ. This CDR3 is CASSRPQLDGYEQYF. The CDR3 DNA sequence: TGCGCCAGCAGCCGTCCCCAATTAGACGGGTACGAGCAGTACTTC. Full variable domain (rest looked up from reference TRBV5-1 and TRBJ2-7): KAGVTQTPRYLIKTRGQQVTLSCSPISGHRSVSWYQQTPGQGLQFLFEYFSETQRNKGNFPGRFSGRQFSNSRSEMNVSTLELGDSALYLCASSRPQLDGYEQYFGPGTRLTVT.